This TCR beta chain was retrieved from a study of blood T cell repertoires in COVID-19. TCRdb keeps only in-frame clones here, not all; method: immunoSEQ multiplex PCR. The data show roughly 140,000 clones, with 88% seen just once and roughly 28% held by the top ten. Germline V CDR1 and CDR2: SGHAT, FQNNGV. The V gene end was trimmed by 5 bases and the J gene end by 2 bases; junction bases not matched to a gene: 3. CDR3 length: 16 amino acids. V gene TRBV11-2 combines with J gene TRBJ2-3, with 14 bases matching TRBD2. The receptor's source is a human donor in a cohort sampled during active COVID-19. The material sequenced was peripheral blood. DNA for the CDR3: TGTGCCAGCAGCCGACTAGCGGGGGGGATCACAGATACGCAGTATTTT. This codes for CASSRLAGGITDTQYF. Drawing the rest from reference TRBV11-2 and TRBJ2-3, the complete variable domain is EAGVAQSPRYKIIEKRQSVAFWCNPISGHATLYWYQQILGQGPKLLIQFQNNGVVDDSQLPKDRFSAERLKGVDSTLKIQPAKLEDSAVYLCASSRLAGGITDTQYFGPGTRLTVL.